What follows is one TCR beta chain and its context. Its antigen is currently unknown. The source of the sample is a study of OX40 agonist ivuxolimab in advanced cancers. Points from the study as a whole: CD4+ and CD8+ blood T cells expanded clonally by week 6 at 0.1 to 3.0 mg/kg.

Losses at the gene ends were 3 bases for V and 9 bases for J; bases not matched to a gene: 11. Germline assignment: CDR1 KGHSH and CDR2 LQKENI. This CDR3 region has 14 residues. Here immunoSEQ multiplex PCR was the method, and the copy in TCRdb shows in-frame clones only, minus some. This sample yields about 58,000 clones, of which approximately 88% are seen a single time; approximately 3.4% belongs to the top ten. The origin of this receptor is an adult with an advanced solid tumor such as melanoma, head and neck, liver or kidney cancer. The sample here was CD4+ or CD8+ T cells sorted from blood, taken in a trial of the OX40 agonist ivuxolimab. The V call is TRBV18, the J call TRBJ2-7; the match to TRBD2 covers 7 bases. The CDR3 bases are TGTGCCAGCTCACCGCAGCGGGACCAGTGGAGGCAGTACTTC. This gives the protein CASSPQRDQWRQYF.